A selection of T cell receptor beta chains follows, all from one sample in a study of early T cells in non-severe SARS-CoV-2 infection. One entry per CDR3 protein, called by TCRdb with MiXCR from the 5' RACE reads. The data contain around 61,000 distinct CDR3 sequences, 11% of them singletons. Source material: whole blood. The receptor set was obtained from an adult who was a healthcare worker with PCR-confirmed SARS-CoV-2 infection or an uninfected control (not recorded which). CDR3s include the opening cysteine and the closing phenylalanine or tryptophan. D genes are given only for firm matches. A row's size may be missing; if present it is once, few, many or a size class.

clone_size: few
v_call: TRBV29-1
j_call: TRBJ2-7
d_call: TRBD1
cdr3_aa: CSVVRRLAGGSKQYF
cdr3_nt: TGCAGCGTTGTGCGGAGGTTGGCAGGGGGTTCGAAGCAGTACTTC

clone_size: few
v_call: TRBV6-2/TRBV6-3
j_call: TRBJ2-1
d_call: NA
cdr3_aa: CASSYARQNEQFF
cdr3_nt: TGTGCCAGCAGTTACGCCAGGCAAAATGAGCAGTTCTTC

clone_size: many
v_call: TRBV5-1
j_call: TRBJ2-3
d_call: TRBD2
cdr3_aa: CASSLDIAGAGDTQYF
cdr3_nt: TGCGCCAGCAGCTTGGATATAGCGGGGGCAGGGGATACGCAGTATTTT

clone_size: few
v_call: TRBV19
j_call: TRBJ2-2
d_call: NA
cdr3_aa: CATETDGTGELFF
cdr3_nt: TGTGCCACCGAAACCGACGGCACCGGGGAGCTGTTTTTT

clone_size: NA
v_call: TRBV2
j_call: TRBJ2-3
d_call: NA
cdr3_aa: CASRFRSSTDTQYF
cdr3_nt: TGTGCCAGCAGATTTCGTTCCTCCACAGATACGCAGTATTTT

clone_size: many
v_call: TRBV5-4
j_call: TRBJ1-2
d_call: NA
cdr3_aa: CASSSPSGTDGYTF
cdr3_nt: TGTGCCAGCAGCTCCCCCTCCGGGACGGATGGCTACACCTTC

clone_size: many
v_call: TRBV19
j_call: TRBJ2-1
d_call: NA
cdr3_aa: CASSIDTSPDNEQFF
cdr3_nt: TGTGCCAGTAGTATAGATACTAGCCCAGACAATGAGCAGTTCTTC

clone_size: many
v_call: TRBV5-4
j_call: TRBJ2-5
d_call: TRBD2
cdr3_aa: CASSLGTSGGEETQYF
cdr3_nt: TGTGCCAGCAGCTTGGGGACTAGCGGGGGGGAAGAGACCCAGTACTTC

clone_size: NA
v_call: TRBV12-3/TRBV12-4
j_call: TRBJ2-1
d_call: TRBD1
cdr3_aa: CASTLGQADNEQFF
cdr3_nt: TGTGCCAGCACCTTGGGACAGGCCGACAATGAGCAGTTCTTC

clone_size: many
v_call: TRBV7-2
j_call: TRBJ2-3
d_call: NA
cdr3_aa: CASSLASTDTQYF
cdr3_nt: TGTGCCAGCAGCTTGGCTAGCACAGATACGCAGTATTTT

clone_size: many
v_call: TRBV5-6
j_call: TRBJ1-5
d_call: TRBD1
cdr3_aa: CASTLTGLRDQPQHF
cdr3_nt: TGTGCCAGCACCCTGACAGGGCTCCGCGATCAGCCCCAGCATTTT

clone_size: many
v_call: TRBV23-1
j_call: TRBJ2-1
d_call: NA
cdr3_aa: CASSQCPRGTRNEQFF
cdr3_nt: TGCGCCAGCAGTCAATGTCCCCGCGGCACTCGAAATGAGCAGTTCTTC

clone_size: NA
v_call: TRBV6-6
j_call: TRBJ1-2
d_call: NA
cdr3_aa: CASSYIHREGGYTF
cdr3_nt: TGTGCCAGCAGTTACATCCACAGGGAGGGTGGCTACACCTTC

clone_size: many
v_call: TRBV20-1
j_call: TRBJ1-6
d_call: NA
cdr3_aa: CSARVSGSAGNSPLHF
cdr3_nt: TGCAGTGCTAGAGTGTCAGGATCGGCGGGTAATTCACCCCTCCACTTT

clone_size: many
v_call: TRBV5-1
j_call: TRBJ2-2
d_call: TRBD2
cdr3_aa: CASSFGASGANTGELFF
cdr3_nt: TGCGCCAGCAGCTTCGGGGCTAGCGGCGCGAACACCGGGGAGCTGTTTTTT

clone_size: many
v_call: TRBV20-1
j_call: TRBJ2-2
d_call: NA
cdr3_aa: CSASFQGPTGELFF
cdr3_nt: TGCAGTGCTAGCTTCCAGGGCCCAACCGGGGAGCTGTTTTTT

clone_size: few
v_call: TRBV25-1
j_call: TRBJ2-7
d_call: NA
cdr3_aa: CASLRDGSYEQYF
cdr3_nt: TGTGCCAGCCTCCGGGACGGCTCCTACGAGCAGTACTTC

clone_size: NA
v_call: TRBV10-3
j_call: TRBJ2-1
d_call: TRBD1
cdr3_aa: CAIRETGTGGQFF
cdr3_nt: TGTGCCATCAGGGAAACCGGGACAGGGGGGCAGTTCTTC

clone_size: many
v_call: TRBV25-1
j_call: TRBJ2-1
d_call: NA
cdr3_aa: CASSDSLPGAYNEQFF
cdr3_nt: TGTGCCAGCAGTGATAGCCTGCCTGGGGCCTACAATGAGCAGTTCTTC

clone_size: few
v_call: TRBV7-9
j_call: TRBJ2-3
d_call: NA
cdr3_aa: CASSQVPDTQYF
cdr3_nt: TGTGCCAGCAGCCAAGTTCCAGATACGCAGTATTTT

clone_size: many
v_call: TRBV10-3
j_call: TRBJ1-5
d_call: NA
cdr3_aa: CASHRGGNQPQHF
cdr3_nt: TGTGCCTCCCACAGAGGGGGCAATCAGCCCCAGCATTTT

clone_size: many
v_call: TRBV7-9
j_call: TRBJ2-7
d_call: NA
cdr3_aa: CASSLIGHEQYF
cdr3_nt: TGTGCCAGCAGCTTAATTGGGCACGAGCAGTACTTC

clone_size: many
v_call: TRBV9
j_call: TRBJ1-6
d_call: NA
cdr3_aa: CASSGVASSPLHF
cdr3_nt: TGTGCCAGCAGCGGGGTGGCCTCCTCACCCCTCCACTTT

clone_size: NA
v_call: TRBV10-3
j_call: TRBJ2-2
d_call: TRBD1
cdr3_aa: CATSGTGDTGELFF
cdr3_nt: TGTGCCACCTCCGGGACAGGGGACACCGGGGAGCTGTTTTTT

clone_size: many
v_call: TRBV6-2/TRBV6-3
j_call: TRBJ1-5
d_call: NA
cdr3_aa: CASRLGYSNQPQHF
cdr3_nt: TGTGCCAGCAGATTGGGGTATAGCAATCAGCCCCAGCATTTT

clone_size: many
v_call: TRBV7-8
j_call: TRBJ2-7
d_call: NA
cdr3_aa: CASRPGTTYYEQYF
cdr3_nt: TGTGCCAGCAGACCCGGGACAACATACTACGAGCAGTACTTC

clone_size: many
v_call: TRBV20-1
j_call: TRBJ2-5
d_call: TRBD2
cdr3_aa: CSASDGTSGDLGTQYF
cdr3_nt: TGCAGTGCTAGCGACGGGACTAGCGGGGACCTAGGAACCCAGTACTTC

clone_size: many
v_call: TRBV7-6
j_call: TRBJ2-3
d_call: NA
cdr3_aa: CASSTTNGRTDTQYF
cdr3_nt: TGTGCCAGCAGCACCACTAACGGACGCACAGATACGCAGTATTTT